A single sample is the source of the 22 T cell receptor beta chains below, sequenced in a study of OX40 agonist ivuxolimab in advanced cancers. The protocol used for the library was the immunoSEQ multiplex PCR assay. TCRdb limited this immuneACCESS table to in-frame rearrangements with V and J called. A share of clones is missing; checked studies link under half to unresolved V genes, and the rest is unexplained. This sample lists nearly 60,000 clones; around four fifths were detected once. The ten largest clonotypes hold around 0.71% of the sample. Sample: CD4+ or CD8+ T cells sorted from blood, taken in a trial of the OX40 agonist ivuxolimab. These receptor sequences come from an adult with an advanced solid tumor such as melanoma, head and neck, liver or kidney cancer.

V gene TRBV14 combines with J gene TRBJ1-4, with 7 nucleotides matching TRBD1. The V gene end was trimmed by 1 base and the J gene end by 7 bases; junction bases not matched to a gene: 9. Germline V gene lookup returns CDR1 SGHDN and CDR2 FVKESK. CDR3 length equals 16 residues. The CDR3 region is CASSQVRGPESEKLFF. The CDR3 coding sequence is TGTGCCAGCAGCCAAGTGAGGGGGCCAGAAAGTGAAAAACTGTTTTTT.

This clone turned up a few times. The junction differs from germline at one of its ends, possibly a read error. This chain connects TRBV6-5 to TRBJ1-2, with 8 bases that match TRBD1. Germline V gives CDR1 MNHEY, CDR2 SVGAGI. The CDR3 is 14 amino acids. CDR3 coding DNA: TGTGCCAGCAGTTCAGGACAGGGAGGGGTTTTCTATTCGTTC. Translating gives CASSSGQGGVFYSF.

The chain employs TRBV19 and TRBJ2-7; possible D gene TRBD1, 6 bases. V shed 5 bases and J shed 2 bases, with 10 bases lying between them. Germline V gene sequence: CDR1 LNHDA, CDR2 SQIVND (reference sequence). The CDR3 totals 13 residues. CDR3 in amino acids: CASSQDSPYEQYF. The CDR3 nucleotides are TGTGCCAGTAGTCAGGACAGCCCCTACGAGCAGTACTTC.

The chain combines TRBV29-1 with TRBJ2-6; possibly TRBD1 for D (6 bases). Germline CDR1 is SQVTM and CDR2 is ANQGSEA. This CDR3 has 14 residues. The V end was cut by 6 bases, the J end by 5 bases, with 14 bases between. The CDR3 DNA sequence: TGCAGCGTCACTTCACAGGGATGGGCCAACGTCCTGACTTTC. This sequence encodes CSVTSQGWANVLTF.

This clone was seen a handful of times. CDR3 amino acids: CASSLDRLAYNEQFF. CDR3 coding DNA: TGTGCCAGCAGCTTAGATAGGCTAGCCTACAATGAGCAGTTCTTC. The chain employs TRBV11-2 and TRBJ2-1; D call uncertain. The germline gives CDR1 SGHAT, CDR2 FQNNGV. The CDR3 sequence is 15 residues long. Deletions cut 0 bases from V and 2 bases from J, with 8 bases between.

The chain has TRBV5-1 and TRBJ1-1, with 7 bases fitting TRBD1. The CDR3 totals 14 residues. V gave up 2 bases and J gave up 3 bases; unmatched junction bases: 4. Germline CDR1 SGHRS, CDR2 YFSETQ. The CDR3 reads CASSLQGKDTEAFF. As DNA, the CDR3 is TGCGCCAGCAGCTTACAGGGGAAGGACACTGAAGCTTTCTTT. Full variable domain (remainder filled in from reference TRBV5-1 and TRBJ1-1): KAGVTQTPRYLIKTRGQQVTLSCSPISGHRSVSWYQQTPGQGLQFLFEYFSETQRNKGNFPGRFSGRQFSNSRSEMNVSTLELGDSALYLCASSLQGKDTEAFFGQGTRLTVV.

In its sample, this clone was seen a few times. The chain has TRBV5-1 and TRBJ2-7; D is undetermined. The germline V gene has CDR1 SGHRS and CDR2 YFSETQ. Trimming left V 0 bases short and J 6 bases short, with 10 bases between. The CDR3 contains 13 residues. CDR3 residues: CASSLDLTPEQYF. CDR3 bases: TGCGCCAGCAGCTTGGATTTGACCCCCGAGCAGTACTTC.

This chain uses TRBV9 with TRBJ2-1; D is ambiguous. The CDR3 spans 15 residues. V lost 0 bases to trimming and J lost 2 bases, with 9 bases between them. Looked up from germline, CDR1 is SGDLS and CDR2 is YYNGEE. CDR3 loop: CASSVEMGPYNEQFF. In DNA, the CDR3 is TGTGCCAGCAGCGTAGAAATGGGCCCCTACAATGAGCAGTTCTTC.

Details on this clone: Other DNA sequences in this sample translate to the same CDR3. The chain carries TRBV5-6 and TRBJ1-5; D is undetermined. CDR1 and CDR2 (germline): SGHDT, YYEEEE. This CDR3 comprises 15 residues. The V end lost 0 bases, the J end lost 0 bases, and 7 bases lay between the germline ends. The DNA for the CDR3 is TGTGCCAGCAGCTTGGCCGGTGGTAGCAATCAGCCCCAGCATTTT. It is translated as CASSLAGGSNQPQHF.

The chain links TRBV13 to TRBJ2-2, with D possibly matching TRBD2 (6 bases). Germline V gives CDR1 PRHDT, CDR2 FYEKMQ (reference sequence). V lost 6 bases to trimming and J lost 1 base, with 27 bases between them. This CDR3 has 20 amino acids. The CDR3 loop reads CASSRLPPGLSDGNTGELFF. CDR3 sequence (DNA): TGTGCCAGCAGTAGATTACCCCCGGGACTCTCCGACGGGAACACCGGGGAGCTGTTTTTT.

CDR3 nucleotides: TGTGCCAGCACCCGGGGACTAGGAGACTCTAGCGAGCAGTACTTC. Its protein is CASTRGLGDSSEQYF. The rearrangement uses TRBV6-5 and TRBJ2-7, with 8 bases matching TRBD2. J gave up 6 bases and V 7 bases, and 14 bases lay outside the gene matches. The CDR3 is 15 amino acids. Germline V gene data show CDR1 as MNHEY and CDR2 as SVGAGI.

This clone has more than one count but fewer than ten. The genes are TRBV18 and TRBJ1-3, with D perhaps matching TRBD1 (5 bases). Trimming pared 6 bases from V and 3 bases from J, leaving 18 bases between. CDR3 length equals 16 residues. In germline, CDR1 is KGHSH, CDR2 LQKENI. The CDR3 loop is CASSPAGPGSGNTIYF. The CDR3 DNA follows: TGTGCCAGCTCCCCTGCTGGGCCAGGGAGTGGAAACACCATATATTTT.

The rearrangement uses TRBV7-2 and TRBJ1-1; 7 bases match TRBD1. Germline CDR1 SGHTA, CDR2 FQGNSA. V lost 1 base to trimming and J lost 4 bases; unmatched junction nucleotides: 6. There are 15 residues in the CDR3. CDR3 DNA: TGTGCCAGCAGCTTAGGGGTTCACAGGGGCACTGAAGCTTTCTTT. It translates to CASSLGVHRGTEAFF.

This chain connects TRBV6-1 to TRBJ1-5, with D possibly TRBD1 on 6 matching bases. Trimming shortened V by 5 bases and J by 4 bases, and 15 bases separated the two germline ends. The CDR3 totals 15 residues. Looked up from germline, CDR1 is MNHNS and CDR2 is SASEGT. CDR3 nucleotide sequence: TGTGCCAGCAGTCTACAGGGCGATCGGAATCAGCCCCAGCATTTT. It codes for CASSLQGDRNQPQHF.

The V and J genes are TRBV7-2 and TRBJ2-3; 11 bases fit TRBD1. CDR3 length: 14 amino acids. V gave up 1 base and J gave up 8 bases; unmatched junction bases: 2. Germline CDR1 is SGHTA and CDR2 is FQGNSA. This chain's CDR3 is CASSLGTGGRTQYF. The CDR3 nucleotides are TGTGCCAGCAGCTTAGGGACAGGGGGCCGTACGCAGTATTTT.

The gene calls are TRBV19 and TRBJ1-1; TRBD1 matches at 10 bases. The CDR3 covers 16 residues. Germline CDR1 is LNHDA and CDR2 is SQIVND (reference sequence). The J segment lost 0 bases and the V segment lost 3 bases, leaving 4 bases of the junction unmatched. The chain's CDR3 is CASSIGTGVMNTEAFF. Written as DNA, the CDR3 is TGTGCCAGTAGTATTGGGACAGGGGTTATGAACACTGAAGCTTTCTTT. Full variable domain (outside the CDR3, taken from reference TRBV19 and TRBJ1-1): DGGITQSPKYLFRKEGQNVTLSCEQNLNHDAMYWYRQDPGQGLRLIYYSQIVNDFQKGDIAEGYSVSREKKESFPLTVTSAQKNPTAFYLCASSIGTGVMNTEAFFGQGTRLTVV.

The rearrangement joins TRBV2 to TRBJ1-2; TRBD1 aligns across 7 bases. The CDR3 spans 13 residues. Germline assignment: CDR1 SNHLY and CDR2 FYNNEI. Trimming took 5 bases from V and 8 from J; bases not matched to a gene: 8. CDR3: CASSLTGHVGYTF. As DNA, the CDR3 is TGTGCCAGCAGTTTGACAGGGCACGTCGGCTACACCTTC. The full variable domain, completed using reference TRBV2 and TRBJ1-2, is EPEVTQTPSHQVTQMGQEVILRCVPISNHLYFYWYRQILGQKVEFLVSFYNNEISEKSEIFDDQFSVERPDGSNFTLKIRSTKLEDSAMYFCASSLTGHVGYTFGSGTRLTVV.

The chain carries TRBV6-6 and TRBJ1-1, with 8 bases lining up with TRBD1. Trimming cost V 5 bases and J 5 bases; bases outside gene matches: 7. CDR1 and CDR2 (germline): MNHNY, SVGAGI (reference sequence). The CDR3 consists of 14 residues. The chain's CDR3 is CASSRDRTGTEAFF. The CDR3 DNA reads as TGTGCCAGCAGTCGGGACAGGACGGGGACTGAAGCTTTCTTT.

The chain is built from TRBV5-1 and TRBJ2-1, with a weak D call TRBD1 (6 bases). Germline values: CDR1 SGHRS, CDR2 YFSETQ. Trimming took 0 bases from V and 6 from J, leaving 7 bases between them. The CDR3 covers 13 residues. The CDR3 region has the DNA TGCGCCAGCAGCTTGGGACAGGCCAATGAGCAGTTCTTC. This sequence encodes CASSLGQANEQFF.

The chain employs TRBV5-4 and TRBJ2-5, with 9 bases fitting TRBD2. Trimming removed 2 bases from V and 2 bases from J; junction bases left unmatched: 7. This CDR3 comprises 16 residues. Germline V gives CDR1 SGHNT, CDR2 YYREEE (reference sequence). CDR3 in amino acids: CASSFGGLAGQETQYF. The CDR3 coding sequence is TGTGCCAGCAGCTTCGGCGGGCTAGCGGGGCAAGAGACCCAGTACTTC.

V and J are TRBV11-2 and TRBJ1-6, with D uncertain. The CDR3 is 14 residues long. Germline V gives CDR1 SGHAT, CDR2 FQNNGV. Deletions cut 6 bases from V and 10 bases from J, with 16 bases between. The CDR3 region has the DNA TGTGCCAGCAGTCCTCTTGCGAGGGCCTCACCCCTCCACTTT. This encodes CASSPLARASPLHF.

The chain joins TRBV6-5 to TRBJ2-7; D gene ambiguous. This CDR3 comprises 15 residues. The V gene lost 7 bases and the J gene lost 0 bases, with 16 bases spanning the gap. Germline V gene lookup returns CDR1 MNHEY and CDR2 SVGAGI. CDR3 loop: CASKLLPANSYEQYF. CDR3 nucleotide sequence: TGTGCCAGCAAGCTTCTCCCGGCGAACTCCTACGAGCAGTACTTC.